A selection of T cell receptor beta chains follows, all from one sample in a study of blood T cell repertoires in COVID-19. Some clones are missing from TCRdb's copy, which holds only in-frame ones; the method was immunoSEQ multiplex PCR. The table has more than 15,000 clones, about four fifths seen once. The source material was peripheral blood. These receptors were collected from a man of 80 years or more with active COVID-19. CDR3s include the opening cysteine and the closing phenylalanine or tryptophan. The D gene is left open where the match is weak. The size field is filled for only some rows; it gives once, few, many or a size class.

cdr3_length	j_call	v_call	d_call	clone_size	cdr3_nt	cdr3_aa
13	TRBJ1-4	TRBV2	NA	NA	TGTGCCGTGGACCGGGGAACTAATGAAAAACTGTTTTTT	CAVDRGTNEKLFF
17	TRBJ2-3	TRBV27	TRBD1	NA	TGTGCCAGCAGCCCCGCCAGGGGGTCGGGGAGCACAGATACGCAGTATTTT	CASSPARGSGSTDTQYF
15	TRBJ2-3	TRBV7-9	TRBD2	NA	TGTGCCAGCAGCTTAGTAACTAGCGGCACAGATACGCAGTATTTT	CASSLVTSGTDTQYF
15	TRBJ2-3	TRBV18	TRBD2	NA	TGTGCCAGCTCACCTCTAGCGGGAGGTACCGATACGCAGTATTTT	CASSPLAGGTDTQYF
14	TRBJ2-7	TRBV19	TRBD2	NA	TGTGCCAGTAGCCCCGGGGGGGCCCCCCACGAGCAGTACTTC	CASSPGGAPHEQYF
15	TRBJ1-2	TRBV4-1	NA	NA	TGCGCCAGCAGCCAAGTTGGGGGGGCGGAGTATGGCTACACCTTC	CASSQVGGAEYGYTF
17	TRBJ1-3	TRBV19	NA	NA	TGTGCCAGTAGTCCCTCGGAGAGGGCCATCTCTGGAAACACCATATATTTT	CASSPSERAISGNTIYF
17	TRBJ2-2	TRBV4-3	TRBD2	NA	TGCGCCAGCAGCCATTCGACTAGCGGGAGGGCCTCCCGGGAGCTGTTTTTT	CASSHSTSGRASRELFF
15	TRBJ1-1	TRBV4-3	NA	NA	TGCGCCAGCAGCCAACTCGCCGTAGTAAACACTGAAGCTTTCTTT	CASSQLAVVNTEAFF
17	TRBJ2-1	TRBV5-1	TRBD2	NA	TGCGCCAGCAGCTTGATAACTAGCGGGGGCTCCTACAATGAGCAGTTCTTC	CASSLITSGGSYNEQFF
16	TRBJ2-3	TRBV10-2	NA	NA	TGCGCCAGCAGGGACTCACCCGGGCTGGGTGCAGATACGCAGTATTTT	CASRDSPGLGADTQYF
15	TRBJ1-2	TRBV19	NA	once	TGTGCCAGTAGTATACCGACAGGTCAGAGTAATGGCTACACCTTC	CASSIPTGQSNGYTF
16	TRBJ2-5	TRBV4-3	NA	few	TGCGCCAGCAGCCCCGAACGGGGAACTTTACAAGAGACCCAGTACTTC	CASSPERGTLQETQYF
18	TRBJ2-1	TRBV4-3	TRBD2	NA	TGCGCCAGCAGCCAAGGTACGGCAGCGGGAGCGCCTACCAATGAGCAGTTCTTC	CASSQGTAAGAPTNEQFF
13	TRBJ2-7	TRBV6-5	NA	NA	TGTGCCAGCAGATCTACAGGGACCTACGAGCAGTACTTC	CASRSTGTYEQYF
15	TRBJ2-3	TRBV19	NA	NA	TGTGCCAGTACCAACAGGGGGGGCGGGAGAGATACGCAGTATTTT	CASTNRGGGRDTQYF
14	TRBJ2-7	TRBV7-9	NA	NA	TGTGCCAGCAGCTACGGGACTGGGAAGTACGAGCAGTACTTC	CASSYGTGKYEQYF
17	TRBJ2-4	TRBV12-2	NA	NA	TGTGCAAGTCGCTTAGTTAGTAAGGGAGGGGCCAAAAACATTCAGTACTTC	CASRLVSKGGAKNIQYF
14	TRBJ1-2	TRBV28	NA	NA	TGTGCCAGCAGTTGGGGCCGGAGGGGCTATGGCTACACCTTC	CASSWGRRGYGYTF
15	TRBJ2-2	TRBV19	NA	NA	TGTGCCAGTAGTATAGGGCAGGGGCTCACCGGGGAGCTGTTTTTT	CASSIGQGLTGELFF
16	TRBJ2-7	TRBV28	TRBD1	NA	TGTGCCAGCACACCCTCCGGGACAGCATTTTTCTACGAGCAGTACTTC	CASTPSGTAFFYEQYF
15	TRBJ2-3	TRBV5-6	NA	once	TGTGCCAGCAGCAGGGGACTGAAGCTCACAGATACGCAGTATTTT	CASSRGLKLTDTQYF